Below are 23 T cell receptor beta chains sequenced from a single sample in a study of beta chain features in type 1 diabetes (dated by TCRdb to the late 2010s). Beyond this particular receptor, the publication reports: A moderate but significant shortening of TCRB CDR3 length was observed in type 1 diabetes patients in all four CD4+ subsets.

Receptor libraries were prepared by the immunoSEQ multiplex PCR assay. The High Capacity cDNA Reverse Transcription Kit was used to reverse transcribe all of the isolated RNA, meaning that expressed TCRB transcripts were what got sequenced. Entries here come from immuneACCESS through TCRdb and include only in-frame sequences with V and J called. Some clones fail to appear in such tables; in the studies checked, an unresolved V gene covers under half of the shortfall, and the cause of the remainder is unknown. The sample yields roughly 350,000 clones; roughly 9.8% were counted once. The ten most abundant clones make up less than 0.65% of the sample. No antigen is known for these receptors. Sequenced input: central memory CD4+ T cells from blood. These receptors were taken from a young man with type 1 diabetes.

The chain is built from TRBV5-6 and TRBJ2-5; D possibly matches TRBD1 or TRBD2 (6 bases each). CDR1 is SGHDT, CDR2 YYEEEE, per germline. Trimming took off 0 bases at V and 5 bases at J, with 20 bases between the two ends. The CDR3 runs 17 residues. CDR3 residues: CASSLAWGAVRRETQYF. For the CDR3, the DNA is TGTGCCAGCAGCTTGGCCTGGGGGGCGGTCAGACGGGAGACCCAGTACTTC.

The chain employs TRBV18 and TRBJ2-5; 7 bases align to TRBD1. V gave up 2 bases and J gave up 2 bases; unmatched junction bases: 2. CDR3 length: 14 residues. Germline CDR1 reads KGHSH; CDR2 reads LQKENI. The CDR3 loop is CASSPARGQETQYF. The DNA of the CDR3 is TGTGCCAGCTCACCAGCCAGGGGGCAAGAGACCCAGTACTTC.

The chain joins TRBV5-4 to TRBJ2-7; D remains ambiguous. Germline CDR1 SGHNT, CDR2 YYREEE (reference sequence). V was clipped by 1 base and J by 3 bases, with 11 bases between them. The length of the CDR3 is 14 residues. The CDR3 nucleotides read TGTGCCAGCAGCTTGCTAGGGCAGAACTACGAGCAGTACTTC. Its translation: CASSLLGQNYEQYF. The entire variable domain, with the rest obtained from reference TRBV5-4 and TRBJ2-7, is as follows: ETGVTQSPTHLIKTRGQQVTLRCSSQSGHNTVSWYQQALGQGPQFIFQYYREEENGRGNFPPRFSGLQFPNYSSELNVNALELDDSALYLCASSLLGQNYEQYFGPGTRLTVT.

This clone was picked up a small number of times. The CDR3 loop reads CASSLFGSRVDEQFF. CDR3 DNA: TGTGCCAGCAGCTTGTTTGGGTCGAGGGTTGATGAGCAGTTCTTC. V is TRBV5-6 and J is TRBJ2-1, with a weak D call TRBD2 (5 bases). Germline V CDR1 and CDR2: SGHDT, YYEEEE. The CDR3 runs 15 residues. V was clipped by 1 base and J by 8 bases, with 16 bases between them.

This clone was counted between two and nine times. Other DNA sequences of this sample code for an identical CDR3. The chain links TRBV10-3 to TRBJ2-5; D is perhaps TRBD2 (5 bases). V was clipped by 6 bases and J by 0 bases, with 5 bases between them. From germline, CDR1 is ENHRY and CDR2 SYGVKD. The CDR3 is 12 amino acids. The CDR3 spells CAISGNQETQYF. DNA of the CDR3: TGTGCCATCAGCGGGAACCAAGAGACCCAGTACTTC.

With respect to this clone: This clone may be a read error of a much larger clone one base away. The V call is TRBV5-4, the J call TRBJ2-2; D not certain. V was clipped by 4 bases and J by 6 bases, with 10 bases between them. Per germline, CDR1 SGHNT and CDR2 YYREEE (reference sequence). CDR3 length: 13 amino acids. CDR3 in amino acids: CASSQDHSGELFF. In nucleotides, the CDR3 is TGTGCCAGCAGCCAAGATCACTCCGGGGAGCTGTTTTTT.

This chain joins TRBV4-2 and TRBJ1-2; maybe TRBD1 (6 bases). The germline gives CDR1 LGHNA, CDR2 YNFKEQ. Trimming left V 0 bases short and J 2 bases short, with 10 bases between. The CDR3 totals 15 residues. DNA of the CDR3: TGTGCCAGCAGCCAAGATAGGGGGGGGAACTATGGCTACACCTTC. Translating gives CASSQDRGGNYGYTF.

The CDR3 DNA follows: TGCGCCAGCAGCTTGGGGTATATGAACACCGGGGAGCTGTTTTTT. Encoded protein: CASSLGYMNTGELFF. The chain has TRBV5-1 and TRBJ2-2, with unresolved D. CDR3 size: 15 residues. Germline V lookup: CDR1 SGHRS, CDR2 YFSETQ. V was clipped by 0 bases and J by 1 base, with 7 bases between them.

In this sample, this clone turned up a few times. The J gene is TRBJ1-1, the V gene TRBV10-3; D is uncertain. With 3 bases removed from V and 6 bases from J, the gap between germline ends came to 11 bases. CDR1 and CDR2 from the germline V gene are ENHRY and SYGVKD. CDR3 length: 13 residues. CDR3 nucleotide sequence: TGTGCCATCAGTGAAGAGGAAAGCGCTGAAGCTTTCTTT. Translation: CAISEEESAEAFF.

The genes are TRBV30 and TRBJ1-5; D perhaps matches TRBD1 (6 bases). CDR3 size: 17 residues. Trimming stripped 0 bases from V and 5 bases from J, with 20 bases between. CDR1 and CDR2 from the germline V gene are GTSNPN and SVGIG (reference sequence). CDR3 sequence (DNA): TGTGCCTGGAGTGTAGGGGTGTATCGGGGGCGCGATCAGCCCCAGCATTTT. Amino acids: CAWSVGVYRGRDQPQHF. The full variable domain, with the rest looked up from reference TRBV30 and TRBJ1-5, is SQTIHQWPATLVQPVGSPLSLECTVEGTSNPNLYWYRQAAGRGLQLLFYSVGIGQISSEVPQNLSASRPQDRQFILSSKKLLLSDSGFYLCAWSVGVYRGRDQPQHFGDGTRLSIL.

The rearrangement uses TRBV28 and TRBJ1-1; D is unresolved. CDR3 length: 13 residues. The V end was cut by 2 bases, the J end by 1 base, with 5 bases between. Germline lookup yields CDR1 MDHEN and CDR2 SYDVKM. DNA of the CDR3: TGTGCCAGCAGTTTAGTGGCGAACACTGAAGCTTTCTTT. This translates into CASSLVANTEAFF.

At least ten counts were recorded for this clone. This chain connects TRBV4-1 to TRBJ2-3; 9 bases fit TRBD2. Germline-derived CDR1 and CDR2 are MGHRA and YSYEKL. The trim removed 4 bases at V and 4 bases at J, leaving 9 bases unmatched. The CDR3 is made up of 16 amino acids. The CDR3 sequence is CASSLSPSGIADTQYF. CDR3 in DNA: TGCGCCAGCAGCCTATCCCCTAGCGGGATAGCAGATACGCAGTATTTT.

This clone appeared a few times. The chain employs TRBV21-1 and TRBJ2-1; TRBD1, the D gene given by the table, was not confirmed from the DNA. TRBV21-1 is a pseudogene segment. This CDR3 spans 17 amino acids. CDR3 sequence reads: CASSKAGAGPTYNEQFF. The CDR3 DNA is TGTGCCAGCAGCAAAGCGGGGGCGGGTCCTACCTACAATGAGCAGTTCTTC.

The table lists this clone with many counts. The gene calls are TRBV15 and TRBJ2-1; TRBD2 matches at 11 bases. Germline-derived CDR1 and CDR2 are LNHNV and YYDKDF (reference sequence). The CDR3 runs to 15 residues. V lost 2 bases and J lost 6; bases outside the gene matches: 3. The CDR3 nucleotides are TGTGCCACCAGCAGACAACTAGCGGGAGCCAATGAGCAGTTCTTC. Its translation is CATSRQLAGANEQFF.

V gene TRBV4-3 combines with J gene TRBJ2-1; D is possibly TRBD1 or TRBD2 (6 bases each). The CDR3 has 17 residues. V was clipped by 4 bases and J by 8 bases, with 24 bases between them. The germline CDR1 and CDR2 sequences are LGHNA and YSLEER. The CDR3, as DNA: TGCGCCAGCAGCCTCAGCACGTCTTGGGGGGCGGGTGATGAGCAGTTCTTC. This sequence encodes CASSLSTSWGAGDEQFF.

This clone was seen a few times. The chain has TRBV4-1 and TRBJ1-5; no reliable D call. There are 16 residues in the CDR3. Germline CDR1 reads MGHRA; CDR2 reads YSYEKL. The V end was cut by 0 bases, the J end by 5 bases, with 14 bases between. As DNA, the CDR3 is TGCGCCAGCAGCCAAGATTGGAGGGTAGGCGATCAGCCCCAGCATTTT. Its translation: CASSQDWRVGDQPQHF.

This clone has just a few counts. CDR3 in DNA: TGTGCCAGCAGCCAAGGCAGCGGGGAGGGGACCCAGTACTTC. This encodes CASSQGSGEGTQYF. J is TRBJ2-5 and V is TRBV4-2; 7 bases align to TRBD2. V lost 1 base to trimming and J lost 7 bases; unmatched junction nucleotides: 6. The CDR3 spans 14 residues. Germline V CDR1 and CDR2: LGHNA, YNFKEQ.

This clone was observed a few times. The chain couples TRBV4-2 to TRBJ1-2; 8 bases fit TRBD1. V shed 4 bases, J shed 2 bases, and the junction held 6 bases outside the gene matches. CDR3 length: 15 residues. Germline lookup yields CDR1 LGHNA and CDR2 YNFKEQ. As DNA, the CDR3 is TGTGCCAGCAGCCCCAGGACAGGGTGGAACTATGGCTACACCTTC. Its protein product is CASSPRTGWNYGYTF.

This clone was counted only a few times. The chain links TRBV5-6 to TRBJ1-4; D not resolved. This CDR3 region has 15 residues. The V end lost 0 bases, the J end lost 5 bases, and 11 bases lay between the germline ends. The germline CDR1 and CDR2 sequences are SGHDT and YYEEEE. The DNA of the CDR3 is TGTGCCAGCAGCTTGGGACTGGGCGTGAATGAAAAACTGTTTTTT. Protein: CASSLGLGVNEKLFF.

The sample holds a few counts of this clone. The chain joins TRBV5-6 to TRBJ2-2; D not certain. In germline, CDR1 is SGHDT, CDR2 YYEEEE. This CDR3 is built from 13 residues. V was pared by 2 bases and J by 7 bases, with 9 bases between. The CDR3, as DNA: TGTGCCAGCAGCTTCTTTCAGGACGGGGAGCTGTTTTTT. Amino acid sequence: CASSFFQDGELFF. The entire variable domain, with the rest obtained from reference TRBV5-6 and TRBJ2-2, is as follows: DAGVTQSPTHLIKTRGQQVTLRCSPKSGHDTVSWYQQALGQGPQFIFQYYEEEERQRGNFPDRFSGHQFPNYSSELNVNALLLGDSALYLCASSFFQDGELFFGEGSRLTVL.

This clone appeared a few times. The J gene is TRBJ2-1, the V gene TRBV10-3; D tentatively fits TRBD1 or TRBD2 (5 bases each). V lost 10 bases and J lost 5, with 21 bases in between. Per the germline V gene, CDR1 is ENHRY and CDR2 is SYGVKD. This CDR3 region has 15 residues. CDR3 coding DNA: TGTGCCAGTCACCGGGGCGGAGCCTATAACAATGAGCAGTTCTTC. Translated, it gives CASHRGGAYNNEQFF.

This chain connects TRBV6-6 to TRBJ2-1; D remains unclear. The CDR3 loop spans 12 amino acids. The ends were cut back, 2 bases at V and 9 bases at J, with 8 bases in the middle. Germline V gene data show CDR1 as MNHNY and CDR2 as SVGAGI (reference sequence). The CDR3 DNA sequence: TGTGCCAGCAGTTACGGTTTCAGTGAGCAGTTCTTC. Translating it yields CASSYGFSEQFF.

Only a few counts were recorded for this clone. V and J are TRBV15 and TRBJ2-1; no clear D gene. Germline CDR1 LNHNV, CDR2 YYDKDF (reference sequence). This CDR3 is built from 14 residues. V was pared by 6 bases and J by 0 bases, with 9 bases between. DNA for the CDR3: TGTGCCACCAGGAAAGAGATCTCCTACAATGAGCAGTTCTTC. Its translation is CATRKEISYNEQFF.